Sequencing of this T cell receptor beta chain was carried out in a study of sequential checkpoint blockade in melanoma. The assay was immunoSEQ multiplex PCR, and TCRdb's table has in-frame clones only and misses some. The profile shows 12,000 or so clones, 82% of them singletons. Treatment described: randomized to nivolumab then ipilimumab (arm A) or the reverse (arm B). Trimming removed 6 bases from V and 4 bases from J; junction bases left unmatched: 2. Germline CDR1 SQVTM, CDR2 ANQGSEA. The CDR3 length is 12 residues. Source: CD8+ T cells sorted from blood (inferred from file names), taken from a patient given nivolumab and ipilimumab in sequence. The V gene is TRBV29-1, the J gene TRBJ2-3, with 9 bases matching TRBD2. The TCR was taken from a human donor with melanoma. CDR3 coding DNA: TGCAGCGTGGGACTAGCCGCAGATACGCAGTATTTT. It translates to CSVGLAADTQYF.